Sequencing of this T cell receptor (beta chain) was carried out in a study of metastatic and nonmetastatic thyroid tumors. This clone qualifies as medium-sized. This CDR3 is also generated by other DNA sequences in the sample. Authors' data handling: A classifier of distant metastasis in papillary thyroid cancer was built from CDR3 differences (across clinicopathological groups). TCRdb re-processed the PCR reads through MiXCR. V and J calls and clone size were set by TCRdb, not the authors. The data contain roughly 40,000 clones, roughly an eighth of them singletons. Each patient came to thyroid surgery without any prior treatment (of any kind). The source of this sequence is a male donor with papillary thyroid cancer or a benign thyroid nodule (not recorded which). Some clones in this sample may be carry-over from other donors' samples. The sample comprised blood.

For the CDR3, the DNA is TGTGCCAGCAAGATCACCGGGGAGCTGTTTTTT. Translated, it gives CASKITGELFF. The chain uses TRBV6-1 and TRBJ2-2; no clear D gene. CDR1 is MNHNS, CDR2 SASEGT, per germline. The V gene lost 7 bases and the J gene lost 4 bases, with 4 bases spanning the gap. The CDR3 sequence is 11 residues long.